A selection of T cell receptor beta chains follows, all from one sample in a study of blood T cells in healthy people across ages. TCRdb called the 5' RACE reads again in MiXCR, with one record for every CDR3 protein. The table records about 280,000 distinct CDR3 sequences, roughly 26% of them present only once. The sequenced sample consisted of blood. The receptor set was obtained from a woman aged 70 to 79 in good health. CDR3s include the opening cysteine and the closing phenylalanine or tryptophan. The D gene is left open where the match is weak. Clone size appears in some rows only: once, few, many, or a class for an expanded clone.

length | J | size | D | V | CDR3 | DNA
13 | TRBJ1-2 | few | TRBD1 | TRBV28 | CASSAGQNYGYTF | TGTGCCAGCAGTGCGGGACAGAACTATGGCTACACCTTC
13 | TRBJ2-5 | once | TRBD2 | TRBV12-5 | CASGPGGGETQYF | TGTGCTAGTGGTCCCGGGGGAGGGGAGACCCAGTATTTC
15 | TRBJ1-4 | few | - | TRBV12-3/TRBV12-4 | CASSVNLATNEKLFF | TGTGCCAGCAGTGTAAACCTAGCAACTAATGAAAAACTGTTTTTT
13 | TRBJ2-7 | few | - | TRBV20-1 | CSAERAGRYEQYF | TGCAGTGCGGAGAGGGCAGGTCGCTACGAGCAGTACTTC
17 | TRBJ2-1 | few | TRBD2 | TRBV4-1 | CASSQSALAGLYNEQFF | TGCGCCAGCAGCCAATCGGCCCTAGCGGGTCTCTACAATGAGCAGTTCTTC
17 | TRBJ1-2 | few | TRBD1 | TRBV3-1 | CASGTRDRGFRDYGYTF | TGTGCCAGCGGAACTCGGGACAGGGGTTTTAGGGACTATGGCTACACCTTC
14 | TRBJ2-5 | - | - | TRBV5-3 | CARSTGNEGDEQYF | TGTGCCAGAAGTACCGGGAACGAGGGGGATGAGCAGTACTTC
14 | TRBJ2-2 | - | - | TRBV7-2 | CASSLWVNTGELFF | TGTGCCAGCAGCTTATGGGTGAACACCGGGGAGCTGTTTTTT
13 | TRBJ2-7 | - | - | TRBV4-1 | CASSLGKTYEQYF | TGCGCCAGCAGCCTGGGGAAAACCTACGAGCAGTACTTC
11 | TRBJ2-5 | - | - | TRBV10-3 | CAAGQTETQYF | TGTGCCGCTGGGCAGACGGAGACCCAGTACTTC
11 | TRBJ2-3 | - | - | TRBV20-1 | CSASWGDTQYF | TGCAGTGCTTCCTGGGGGGATACGCAGTATTTT
13 | TRBJ2-1 | few | - | TRBV20-1 | CSASVQEEDEQFF | TGCAGTGCTAGTGTCCAGGAGGAGGATGAGCAGTTCTTC
13 | TRBJ2-1 | - | TRBD2 | TRBV4-3 | CASSLEREDEQFF | TGCGCCAGCAGCCTCGAGCGGGAGGATGAGCAGTTCTTC
12 | TRBJ2-5 | - | - | TRBV6-6 | CASSRNRDQQYF | TGTGCCAGCAGCCGAAACAGAGACCAGCAGTACTTC
16 | TRBJ2-5 | - | - | TRBV12-3/TRBV12-4 | CASSLGSGIHQETQYF | TGTGCCAGCAGTTTAGGGTCAGGGATCCACCAAGAGACCCAGTACTTC
14 | TRBJ2-7 | few | TRBD2 | TRBV12-3/TRBV12-4 | CASSFLAGAYEQYF | TGTGCCAGCAGTTTTTTAGCGGGGGCCTACGAGCAGTACTTC
13 | TRBJ1-2 | - | - | TRBV24-1 | CATSDPDSYGYTF | TGTGCCACCAGTGATCCGGACAGCTATGGCTACACCTTC
13 | TRBJ1-4 | - | TRBD1 | TRBV18 | CASSRSDRENLFF | TGTGCCAGCTCACGTTCGGACAGGGAGAACCTGTTTTTT
16 | TRBJ2-5 | - | TRBD1 | TRBV12-3/TRBV12-4 | CASNHQLRTGEETQYF | TGTGCCAGCAATCACCAACTCAGGACAGGGGAAGAGACCCAGTACTTC
12 | TRBJ2-5 | - | TRBD1 | TRBV6-5 | CASKGQGGTQYF | TGTGCCAGCAAAGGACAGGGGGGGACCCAGTACTTC
15 | TRBJ2-1 | - | - | TRBV5-1 | CASSLARVRCNEQFF | TGCGCCAGCAGCTTGGCCCGGGTTAGGTGCAATGAGCAGTTCTTC
14 | TRBJ2-5 | - | - | TRBV12-3/TRBV12-4 | CASSSRGGGETQYF | TGTGCCAGCAGTTCCAGGGGGGGAGGTGAGACCCAGTACTTC
17 | TRBJ2-7 | - | - | TRBV5-6 | CASIGAYGTPGVYEQYF | TGTGCCAGCATTGGCGCATATGGGACACCCGGCGTATACGAGCAGTACTTC
14 | TRBJ2-4 | - | - | TRBV7-2 | CASSSGTASNIQYF | TGTGCCAGCAGCTCCGGGACGGCCTCAAACATTCAGTACTTC
13 | TRBJ2-7 | few | TRBD1 | TRBV10-3 | CAISGDSNFEQYF | TGTGCCATCAGTGGGGACAGTAACTTCGAGCAGTACTTC
15 | TRBJ2-4 | - | TRBD1 | TRBV12-3/TRBV12-4 | CASSPDTTGYNIQYF | TGTGCCAGCAGTCCAGATACGACAGGGTATAACATTCAGTACTTC
16 | TRBJ1-3 | - | - | TRBV28 | CASSTFGPSSGNTIYF | TGTGCCAGCAGTACCTTTGGACCTTCCTCTGGAAACACCATATATTTT
14 | TRBJ2-1 | few | - | TRBV27 | CASRGPVIRNEQFF | TGTGCCAGCAGGGGACCAGTAATCAGGAATGAGCAGTTCTTC
16 | TRBJ2-6 | many | TRBD1 | TRBV25-1 | CASSRTGFTGANVLTF | TGTGCCAGCAGTCGGACAGGGTTTACTGGGGCCAACGTCCTGACTTTC
13 | TRBJ1-4 | few | TRBD1 | TRBV12-3/TRBV12-4 | CASSLDRVEKLFF | TGTGCCAGCAGTTTGGACAGGGTTGAAAAACTGTTTTTT
14 | TRBJ2-5 | - | - | TRBV11-2 | CASSLPSVQETQYF | TGTGCCAGCAGCTTACCCTCAGTTCAAGAGACCCAGTACTTC
13 | TRBJ2-4 | few | - | TRBV28 | CASGGVLKNIQYF | TGTGCCAGCGGAGGGGTCCTCAAAAACATTCAGTACTTC
17 | TRBJ2-5 | few | TRBD2 | TRBV6-2/TRBV6-3 | CASSYSRKAGVQETQYF | TGTGCCAGCAGTTACTCGCGGAAGGCGGGAGTACAAGAGACCCAGTACTTC
11 | TRBJ2-5 | many | - | TRBV18 | CASSREETQYF | TGTGCCAGCTCCCGGGAAGAGACCCAGTACTTC
14 | TRBJ2-7 | - | - | TRBV7-2 | CANSHPGHQYEQYF | TGTGCCAACAGCCATCCGGGACACCAGTACGAGCAGTACTTC
16 | TRBJ2-7 | few | - | TRBV7-8 | CASSLVSGAYGYEQYF | TGTGCCAGCAGCTTAGTCTCCGGGGCGTATGGCTACGAGCAGTACTTC
15 | TRBJ2-5 | - | TRBD1 | TRBV3-1 | CASSQLGQGAETQYF | TGTGCCAGCAGTCAACTCGGACAGGGGGCGGAGACCCAGTACTTC
14 | TRBJ2-4 | - | TRBD1 | TRBV29-1 | CSAKDRATKNIQYF | TGCAGCGCCAAGGACAGGGCGACCAAAAACATTCAGTACTTC
12 | TRBJ2-5 | - | - | TRBV29-1 | CSAGTFEETQYF | TGCAGCGCCGGGACCTTCGAAGAGACCCAGTACTTC